This T cell receptor beta chain emerged from a study of T cells in Graves' hyperthyroidism and ophthalmopathy. Authors of the study amplified TCR beta CDR3 regions from RNA transcripts. The HTBI set primed first-round TCR CDR3 RT-PCR. TCRdb reprocessed the multiplex PCR reads with MiXCR, giving one entry per CDR3 protein. The sample carries a few hundred thousand distinct CDR3 sequences, approximately 14% recorded once. Germline V gives CDR1 MGHRA, CDR2 YSYEKL. The CDR3 sequence is 15 residues long. Trimming removed 4 bases from V and 8 bases from J; junction bases left unmatched: 7. Exclusion of a patient resulted from uncontrolled infection, other autoimmune disease, pregnancy or lactation. Diagnoses used clinical symptoms, serum thyroxine and TRAb, thyroid ultrasound and orbital computed tomography.

This sequence joins TRBV4-1 and TRBJ1-4, with 10 bases that match TRBD1. The source material was blood. The clonotype comes from a woman aged 40 to 55 with Graves' hyperthyroidism that later progressed to Graves' ophthalmopathy. CDR3 coding DNA: TGCGCCAGCAGCCCTTACGGGACAGGGGAGGAAAAACTGTTTTTT. It translates to CASSPYGTGEEKLFF.